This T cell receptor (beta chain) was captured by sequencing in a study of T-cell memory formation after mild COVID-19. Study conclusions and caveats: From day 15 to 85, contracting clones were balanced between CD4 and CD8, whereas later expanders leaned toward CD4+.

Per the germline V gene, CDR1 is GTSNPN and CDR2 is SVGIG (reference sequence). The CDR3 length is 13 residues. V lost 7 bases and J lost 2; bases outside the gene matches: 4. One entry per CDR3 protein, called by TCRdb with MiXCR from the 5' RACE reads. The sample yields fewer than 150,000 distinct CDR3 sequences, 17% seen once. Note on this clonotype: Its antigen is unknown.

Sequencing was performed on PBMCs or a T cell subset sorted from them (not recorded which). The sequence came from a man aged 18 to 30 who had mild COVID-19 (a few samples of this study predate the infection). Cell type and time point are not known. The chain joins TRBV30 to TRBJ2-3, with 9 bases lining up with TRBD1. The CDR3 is CASTGGYTDTQYF. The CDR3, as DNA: TGTGCCTCCACAGGGGGCTACACAGATACGCAGTATTTT.